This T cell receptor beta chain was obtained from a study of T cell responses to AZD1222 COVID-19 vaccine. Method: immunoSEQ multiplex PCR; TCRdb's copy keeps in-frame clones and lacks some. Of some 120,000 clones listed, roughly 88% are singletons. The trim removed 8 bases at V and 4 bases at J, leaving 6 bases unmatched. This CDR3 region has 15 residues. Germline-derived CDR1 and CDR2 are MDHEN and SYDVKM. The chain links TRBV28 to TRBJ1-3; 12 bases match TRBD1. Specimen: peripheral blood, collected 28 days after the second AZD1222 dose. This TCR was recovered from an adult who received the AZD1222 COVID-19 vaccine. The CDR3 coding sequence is TGTGCCAGCGGGACAGGGGGCTCCCTGGGAAACACCATATATTTT. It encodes CASGTGGSLGNTIYF.